The next 27 T cell receptor beta chains were all read from a single sample in a study of blood T cell repertoires in COVID-19. The table came from immunoSEQ multiplex PCR; TCRdb's copy has only in-frame clones and leaves some out. The data contain roughly 340,000 clones, 90% to 95% of them singletons. Sequenced material: peripheral blood. These TCRs come from a woman aged 18-35 years who had recovered from COVID-19.

This clone occurred once. The rearrangement joins TRBV7-8 to TRBJ2-1; 9 bases align to TRBD2. CDR1 is SGHVS, CDR2 FQNEAQ, per germline. Trimming cost V 2 bases and J 8 bases; bases outside gene matches: 13. The CDR3 is 17 amino acids. This CDR3 is CASSLPLSGSWVHEQFF. The DNA for the CDR3 is TGTGCCAGCAGCTTACCCCTTAGCGGGAGTTGGGTGCATGAGCAGTTCTTC.

This rearrangement joins TRBV18 to TRBJ1-2; a weak D match, TRBD1 (6 bases). Trimming pared 3 bases from V and 7 bases from J, leaving 9 bases between. The germline gives CDR1 KGHSH, CDR2 LQKENI. The CDR3 has 12 residues. The chain's CDR3 is CASSPDRSGYTF. The CDR3 region has the DNA TGTGCCAGCTCACCGGACAGAAGTGGCTACACCTTC.

The chain couples TRBV29-1 to TRBJ2-4; 12 nucleotides line up with TRBD2. CDR3 length: 13 residues. Per germline, CDR1 SQVTM and CDR2 ANQGSEA. V lost 0 bases, J lost 11 bases, and 2 bases stayed unmatched. The CDR3 DNA is TGCAGCGTTGAAGAACTAGCGGGAGGCCTTCAGTACTTC. This encodes CSVEELAGGLQYF.

The V and J genes are TRBV25-1 and TRBJ1-1; weak D call: TRBD1 (5 bases). Germline CDR1 and CDR2: MGHDK and SYGVNS. V was pared by 5 bases and J by 5 bases, with 15 bases between. This CDR3 comprises 14 residues. CDR3 sequence (DNA): TGTGCCAGCAGTCCCGAAGGGGTCTTTACTGAAGCTTTCTTT. Protein product: CASSPEGVFTEAFF.

The chain couples TRBV20-1 to TRBJ2-3, with a possible D match to TRBD1 (5 bases). In germline, CDR1 is DFQATT, CDR2 SNEGSKA (reference sequence). The ends were cut back, 6 bases at V and 8 bases at J, with 12 bases in the middle. The CDR3 is 11 residues long. CDR3 DNA: TGCAGTGCCTACAGGTTGAGTACGCAGTATTTT. Protein: CSAYRLSTQYF.

This clone was seen once. The genes are TRBV5-1 and TRBJ1-5; 7 bases fit TRBD1. Trimming took 0 bases from V and 7 from J; bases not matched to a gene: 1. CDR3 length: 13 residues. Per germline, CDR1 SGHRS and CDR2 YFSETQ. The CDR3 is CASSLEGAQPQHF. The CDR3 bases are TGCGCCAGCAGCTTGGAGGGGGCCCAGCCCCAGCATTTT.

This sequence joins TRBV5-1 and TRBJ2-1, with a possible D match to TRBD1 (6 bases). The V and J ends lost 7 bases and 9 bases respectively, with 17 bases between them. CDR3 length: 13 residues. Germline loops: CDR1 SGHRS, CDR2 YFSETQ. CDR3 loop: CASETGQGSEQFF. Here the CDR3 DNA reads TGCGCCAGCGAAACCGGTCAGGGGAGTGAGCAGTTCTTC.

The chain's CDR3 is CASSLGGLGETQYF. The CDR3 nucleotides are TGTGCCAGCAGCTTGGGGGGACTAGGGGAGACCCAGTACTTC. V is TRBV5-6 and J is TRBJ2-5, with 8 bases matching TRBD2. The CDR3 extends over 14 amino acids. After removal of 0 bases from V and 5 bases from J, the junction contained 3 bases not matched to a gene. The germline gives CDR1 SGHDT, CDR2 YYEEEE.

This clone was found once. The genes are TRBV7-9 and TRBJ2-2, with D tentatively TRBD1 (6 bases). This CDR3 has 16 residues. The germline V and J ends were trimmed by 3 bases and 5 bases, with 16 bases remaining between them. Germline values: CDR1 SEHNR, CDR2 FQNEAQ (reference sequence). The CDR3 DNA reads as TGTGCCAGCAGCTTGGCTGGGGGCGAAGGGACCGGGGAGCTGTTTTTT. This gives the protein CASSLAGGEGTGELFF. The full variable domain, its missing parts supplied by reference TRBV7-9 and TRBJ2-2, is DTGVSQNPRHKITKRGQNVTFRCDPISEHNRLYWYRQTLGQGPEFLTYFQNEAQLEKSRLLSDRFSAERPKGSFSTLEIQRTEQGDSAMYLCASSLAGGEGTGELFFGEGSRLTVL.

CDR3 nucleotide sequence: TGTGCCAGCAGCAGGGACAGTATGAACACTGAAGCTTTCTTT. Its translation is CASSRDSMNTEAFF. The J gene is TRBJ1-1, the V gene TRBV5-8; 7 bases line up with TRBD1. V lost 4 bases to trimming and J lost 0 bases; unmatched junction nucleotides: 3. The CDR3 contains 14 residues. Germline loops: CDR1 SGHTS, CDR2 YDEGEE.

The genes are TRBV6-5 and TRBJ2-5, with 8 positions matching TRBD1. The germline gives CDR1 MNHEY, CDR2 SVGAGI. CDR3 length equals 14 residues. The trim removed 4 bases at V and 4 bases at J, leaving 5 bases unmatched. The CDR3 is CASSSNRGRETQYF. CDR3 nucleotides: TGTGCCAGCAGTTCTAACAGGGGGAGAGAGACCCAGTACTTC.

V usage is TRBV30 and J usage is TRBJ2-7, with D perhaps TRBD1 (6 bases). Trimming took 0 bases from V and 6 from J, leaving 18 bases between them. The CDR3 extends over 15 amino acids. The germline V gene has CDR1 GTSNPN and CDR2 SVGIG (reference sequence). DNA of the CDR3: TGTGCCTGGAGTGTAGGGCTCGCAGGGGAGACCGAGCAGTACGTC. This codes for CAWSVGLAGETEQYV.

The genes are TRBV7-2 and TRBJ2-5, with 13 bases lining up with TRBD2. V lost 2 bases and J lost 4; bases outside the gene matches: 4. The CDR3 totals 16 residues. In germline, CDR1 is SGHTA, CDR2 FQGNSA. The CDR3 DNA reads as TGTGCCAGCAGCTTACTGGGACTAGCGGGAATAGAGACCCAGTACTTC. Protein: CASSLLGLAGIETQYF.

The rearrangement links TRBV4-3 to TRBJ2-1, with D possibly matching TRBD1 (6 bases). CDR1 LGHNA and CDR2 YSLEER come from the germline V gene. The CDR3 is made up of 16 amino acids. Trimming shortened V by 0 bases and J by 3 bases, and 12 bases separated the two germline ends. The CDR3 DNA reads TGCGCCAGCAGCCAAGATGAAGGGACACACTACAATGAGCAGTTCTTC. This gives the protein CASSQDEGTHYNEQFF.

The chain couples TRBV6-5 to TRBJ1-5; unclear D gene. This CDR3 comprises 14 residues. V was cut by 0 bases and J by 6 bases, with 9 bases left in between. Germline CDR1 MNHEY, CDR2 SVGAGI. The DNA for the CDR3 is TGTGCCAGCAGTTACTCCCAGGTCAGTCAGCCCCAGCATTTT. It yields the protein CASSYSQVSQPQHF.

This clone was detected only once. CDR3 DNA sequence: TGTGCCAGCAGTACCTCGACAGGGCCCCGGTCACCCCTCCACTTT. Translation: CASSTSTGPRSPLHF. The chain combines TRBV6-5 with TRBJ1-6, with 7 bases that match TRBD1. Germline values: CDR1 MNHEY, CDR2 SVGAGI. The CDR3 covers 15 residues. The ends lost 5 bases at V and 10 bases at J; junction bases unmatched: 11.

In this sample, this clone turned up once. The chain has TRBV5-5 and TRBJ1-5; possibly TRBD1 for D (5 bases). Looked up from germline, CDR1 is SGHKS and CDR2 is YYEKEE (reference sequence). The V end lost 0 bases, the J end lost 2 bases, and 6 bases lay between the germline ends. This CDR3 has 14 amino acids. DNA for the CDR3: TGTGCCAGCAGCTTGGTACAGGGCAATCAGCCCCAGCATTTT. Translating gives CASSLVQGNQPQHF. Using reference TRBV5-5 and TRBJ1-5 for the parts outside the CDR3, the full variable domain is DAGVTQSPTHLIKTRGQQVTLRCSPISGHKSVSWYQQVLGQGPQFIFQYYEKEERGRGNFPDRFSARQFPNYSSELNVNALLLGDSALYLCASSLVQGNQPQHFGDGTRLSIL.

V is TRBV5-4 and J is TRBJ2-1; 8 nucleotides match TRBD1. The CDR3 sequence is 16 residues long. The ends lost 0 bases at V and 8 bases at J; junction bases unmatched: 10. CDR1 and CDR2 (germline): SGHNT, YYREEE (reference sequence). The CDR3 DNA sequence: TGTGCCAGCAGCTTGGGGAGTCAGGGGGCCACGGATGAGCAGTTCTTC. Its translation is CASSLGSQGATDEQFF.

The chain recombines TRBV13 with TRBJ2-4; D might be TRBD2 (5 bases). CDR3 length equals 13 residues. V lost 5 bases and J lost 15, with 20 bases in between. Germline CDR1 and CDR2: PRHDT and FYEKMQ (reference sequence). The CDR3 sequence is CASSLRSTVRVYF. CDR3 sequence (DNA): TGTGCCAGCAGCCTACGGTCGACTGTGCGGGTGTACTTC.

This chain joins TRBV6-2 or TRBV6-3 and TRBJ1-2; D remains ambiguous. The V end was cut by 5 bases, the J end by 4 bases, with 14 bases between. Germline CDR1 reads MNHEY; CDR2 reads SVGEGT. The CDR3 is made up of 14 amino acids. CDR3 DNA sequence: TGTGCCAGCAGTCGCCCTCACGGGAGCTATGGCTACACCTTC. Amino acids: CASSRPHGSYGYTF.

The chain uses TRBV6-1 and TRBJ2-3, with 13 nucleotides matching TRBD2. This CDR3 region has 17 residues. CDR1 is MNHNS, CDR2 SASEGT, per germline. V trimming: 1 base; J trimming: 5 bases; junction bases outside the gene matches: 6. The chain's CDR3 is CASSEGTSGSFIDTQYF. In nucleotides, the CDR3 is TGTGCCAGCAGTGAAGGGACTAGCGGGAGTTTTATAGATACGCAGTATTTT.

V is TRBV21-1 and J is TRBJ1-2; the listed D gene, TRBD1, was not tested against the DNA. TRBV21-1 is recorded as a pseudogene. CDR3 length: 16 residues. CDR3 protein: CASSKASGAKLDGYTF. CDR3 DNA sequence: TGTGCCAGCAGCAAAGCGTCAGGGGCGAAATTAGATGGCTACACCTTC.

In DNA, the CDR3 is TGTGCCAGCAGGTCTACTAGCGGAGCCACAGATACGCAGTATTTT. This codes for CASRSTSGATDTQYF. V and J are TRBV6-5 and TRBJ2-3; 8 bases fit TRBD2. After removal of 6 bases from V and 2 bases from J, the junction contained 7 bases not matched to a gene. The V gene's germline CDR1 is MNHEY and CDR2 SVGAGI. This CDR3 region has 15 residues.

Concerning this clone: Other DNA sequences of this sample code for an identical CDR3. The genes are TRBV5-4 and TRBJ2-3, with D perhaps TRBD2 (5 bases). Germline CDR1 SGHNT, CDR2 YYREEE (reference sequence). The length of the CDR3 is 15 residues. V lost 0 bases and J 0 bases, leaving 8 bases between the germline ends. This CDR3 reads CASSLVGGSTDTQYF. The CDR3 bases are TGTGCCAGCAGCTTGGTGGGCGGGAGCACAGATACGCAGTATTTT.

The gene calls are TRBV19 and TRBJ1-4, with D uncertain. CDR3 length: 14 residues. The V and J ends lost 2 bases and 7 bases respectively, with 11 bases between them. Germline CDR1 reads LNHDA; CDR2 reads SQIVND (reference sequence). CDR3 nucleotides: TGTGCCAGTAGTATATCCAGGTCCGTTGAAAAACTGTTTTTT. It codes for CASSISRSVEKLFF.

The chain is built from TRBV24-1 and TRBJ2-3, with a tentative D call TRBD1 (5 bases). Germline V gene data show CDR1 as KGHDR and CDR2 as SFDVKD. Trimming cost V 4 bases and J 0 bases, with 7 bases left between them. This CDR3 region has 14 residues. The CDR3 loop is CATSDRASTDTQYF. The CDR3 nucleotides are TGTGCCACCAGTGACAGGGCGAGCACAGATACGCAGTATTTT.

The rearrangement joins TRBV24-1 to TRBJ1-4; D is ambiguous. V lost 3 bases and J 4 bases, leaving 8 bases between the germline ends. The germline gives CDR1 KGHDR, CDR2 SFDVKD. The CDR3 totals 14 residues. The DNA of the CDR3 is TGTGCCACCAGTGATGGCACGGGTAATGAAAAACTGTTTTTT. Protein: CATSDGTGNEKLFF.